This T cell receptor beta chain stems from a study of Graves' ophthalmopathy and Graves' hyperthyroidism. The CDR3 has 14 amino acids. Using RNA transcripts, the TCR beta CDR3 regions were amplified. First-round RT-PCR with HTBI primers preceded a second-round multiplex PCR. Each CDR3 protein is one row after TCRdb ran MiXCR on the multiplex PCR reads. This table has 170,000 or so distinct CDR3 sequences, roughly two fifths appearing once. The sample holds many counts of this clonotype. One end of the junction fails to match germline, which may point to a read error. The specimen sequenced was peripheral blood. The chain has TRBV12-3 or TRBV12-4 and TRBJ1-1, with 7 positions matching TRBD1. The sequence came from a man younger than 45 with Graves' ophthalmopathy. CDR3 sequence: CASSWTGGNIEAFF. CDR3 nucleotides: TGTGCCAGCAGTTGGACAGGAGGAAACATTGAAGCTTTCTTT.